This TCR beta chain originates from a study of control samples from healthy donors and cancer patients. Measured with immunoSEQ multiplex PCR; TCRdb has only the in-frame clones, and not every one. The sample comprises about 120,000 clones, 85% to 90% of which are singletons, and approximately 2.2% rests with the top ten. Germline V gene sequence: CDR1 KGHSH, CDR2 LQKENI. The V end was cut by 0 bases, the J end by 1 base, with 6 bases between. The CDR3 is made up of 14 amino acids. What was sequenced was blood. This sequence was found in a woman aged 70-85 years in good health. The genes are TRBV18 and TRBJ1-2, with D unresolved. CDR3 nucleotide sequence: TGTGCCAGCTCACCACCGACACGTAACTATGGCTACACCTTC. Translating gives CASSPPTRNYGYTF.